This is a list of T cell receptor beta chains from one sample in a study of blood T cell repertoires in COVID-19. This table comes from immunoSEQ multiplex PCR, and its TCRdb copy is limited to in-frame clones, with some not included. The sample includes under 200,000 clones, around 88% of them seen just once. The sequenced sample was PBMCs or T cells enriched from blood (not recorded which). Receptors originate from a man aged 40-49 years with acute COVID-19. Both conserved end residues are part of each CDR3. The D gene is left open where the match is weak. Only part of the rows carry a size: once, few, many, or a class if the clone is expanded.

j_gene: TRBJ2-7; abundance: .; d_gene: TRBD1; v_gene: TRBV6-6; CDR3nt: TGTGCCAGCAGTCCAGTGGACAGGGAGGTCAACGAGCAGTACTTC; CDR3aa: CASSPVDREVNEQYF
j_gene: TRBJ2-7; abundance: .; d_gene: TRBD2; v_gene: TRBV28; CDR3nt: TGTGCCAGCAGTATCGGCGGGACTAGCAGTTACGAGCAGTACTTC; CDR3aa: CASSIGGTSSYEQYF
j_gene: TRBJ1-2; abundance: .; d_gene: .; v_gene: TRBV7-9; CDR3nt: TGTGCCAGCAGTCCCGCAGGGGTTTACGGCTACACCTTC; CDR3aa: CASSPAGVYGYTF
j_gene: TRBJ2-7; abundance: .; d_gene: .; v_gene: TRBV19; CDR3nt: TGTGCCAGTATGAAGACAGTTGGCCCCTACGAGCAGTACTTC; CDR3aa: CASMKTVGPYEQYF
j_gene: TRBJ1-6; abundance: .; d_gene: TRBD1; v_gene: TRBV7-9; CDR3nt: TGTGCCAGCAGCCTTGCAAGGGGGCAGAATTCACCCCTCCACTTT; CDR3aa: CASSLARGQNSPLHF
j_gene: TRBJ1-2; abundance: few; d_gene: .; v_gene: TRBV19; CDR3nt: TGTGCCAGTAGTAGCCAGGGCGTTGCCTATGGCTACACCTTC; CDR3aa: CASSSQGVAYGYTF
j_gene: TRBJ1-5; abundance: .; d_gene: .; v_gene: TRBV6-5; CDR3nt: TGTGCCAGCAGAATATCTAGGGAGAATCAGCCCCAGCATTTT; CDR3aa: CASRISRENQPQHF
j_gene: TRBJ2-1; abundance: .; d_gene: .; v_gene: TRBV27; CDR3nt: TGTGCCAGCAGTCCCATAGTAAACAATGAGCAGTTCTTC; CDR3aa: CASSPIVNNEQFF
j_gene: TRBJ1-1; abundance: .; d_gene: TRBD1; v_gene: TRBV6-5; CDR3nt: TGTGCCAGCAGTTACAGGACAGGGGAAGCTTTCTTT; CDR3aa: CASSYRTGEAFF
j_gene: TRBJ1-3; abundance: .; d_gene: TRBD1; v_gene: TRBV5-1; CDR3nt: TGCGCCAGCAGCTCTGGACGACAGGGTTCGGGAAACACCATATATTTT; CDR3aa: CASSSGRQGSGNTIYF
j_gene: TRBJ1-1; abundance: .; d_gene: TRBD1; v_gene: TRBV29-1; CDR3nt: TGCAGCGTGAGTAGGGACAGGGGAACTGAAGCTTTCTTT; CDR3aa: CSVSRDRGTEAFF
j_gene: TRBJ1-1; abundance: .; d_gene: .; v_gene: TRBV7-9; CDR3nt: TGTGCCAGCAGCTCCGGAGCTTTCTTT; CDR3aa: CASSSGAFF
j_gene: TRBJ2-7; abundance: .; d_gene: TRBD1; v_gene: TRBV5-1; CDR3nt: TGCGCCAGCAGCTTCTTAGGGACAGGGGCCCACGAGCAGTACTTC; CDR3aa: CASSFLGTGAHEQYF
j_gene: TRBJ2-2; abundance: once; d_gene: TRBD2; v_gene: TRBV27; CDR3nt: TGTGCCAGCGGACGGACTAGCGGGAGGGCCTGGACCGGGGAGCTGTTTTTT; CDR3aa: CASGRTSGRAWTGELFF
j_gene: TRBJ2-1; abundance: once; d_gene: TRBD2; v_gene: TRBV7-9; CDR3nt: TGTGCCAGCAGCCAAACTAGCGGGAGTAGGAATGAGCAGTTCTTC; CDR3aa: CASSQTSGSRNEQFF
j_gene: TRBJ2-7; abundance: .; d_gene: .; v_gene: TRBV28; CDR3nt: TGTGCCAGCAGTTTCGGCGGCCCGGGGGAGCAGTACTTC; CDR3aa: CASSFGGPGEQYF
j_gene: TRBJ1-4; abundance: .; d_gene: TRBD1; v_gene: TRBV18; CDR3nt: TGTGCCAGCTCACCTATGACGACAGGGTGGGATGAAAAACTGTTTTTT; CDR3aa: CASSPMTTGWDEKLFF
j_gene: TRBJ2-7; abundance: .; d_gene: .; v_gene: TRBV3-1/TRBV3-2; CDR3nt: TGTGCCAGCAGCCCCTGGGGCTTCGACGAGCAGTACTTC; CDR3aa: CASSPWGFDEQYF
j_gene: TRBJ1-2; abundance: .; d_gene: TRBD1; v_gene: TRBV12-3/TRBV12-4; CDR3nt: TGTGCCAGCAGCCCCGGGACAGGGACTGGCTACACCTTC; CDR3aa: CASSPGTGTGYTF